These T cell receptor beta chains were read from a single sample in a study of long-term antiretroviral therapy in people with HIV. Method: immunoSEQ multiplex PCR; TCRdb's copy keeps in-frame clones and lacks some. This table has over 35,000 clones, around nine tenths appearing once. This specimen consisted of unsorted PBMCs, obtained just before starting antiretroviral therapy. These receptors came from a woman under 30 with HIV. CDR3s include the opening cysteine and the closing phenylalanine or tryptophan. The order of the fields is D gene, V gene, J gene, clone size, CDR3 protein, CDR3 DNA. The D gene is left open where the match is weak. Some rows have no size entry. The others give once, few or many, or a class for an expanded clone.

>.|TRBV5-1|TRBJ2-6|.
CASSSAGGFKSGANVLTF
TGCGCCAGCAGCTCGGCAGGCGGATTTAAATCTGGGGCCAACGTCCTGACTTTC
>.|TRBV29-1|TRBJ1-2|.
CSAETGRDGYTF
TGCAGCGCGGAAACAGGGAGGGATGGCTACACCTTC
>.|TRBV5-5|TRBJ2-7|medium-sized
CASSLVSGPYEQYF
TGTGCCAGCAGCTTGGTTAGCGGTCCCTACGAGCAGTACTTC
>.|TRBV14|TRBJ1-4|.
CASSHAGTENEKLFF
TGTGCCAGCAGCCATGCCGGGACCGAAAATGAAAAACTGTTTTTT
>TRBD2|TRBV5-1|TRBJ2-7|once
CASSLEASGGYEQYF
TGCGCCAGCAGCTTGGAAGCTAGCGGGGGTTACGAGCAGTACTTC
>.|TRBV5-4|TRBJ2-2|.
CASSLAQNTGELFF
TGTGCCAGCAGCTTGGCCCAAAACACCGGGGAGCTGTTTTTT
>.|TRBV6-1|TRBJ2-5|.
CASKEFQETQYF
TGTGCCAGCAAGGAATTCCAAGAGACCCAGTACTTC
>TRBD2|TRBV27|TRBJ2-7|.
CASKPSGGYEQYF
TGTGCCAGCAAGCCTAGCGGGGGATACGAGCAGTACTTC
>.|TRBV11-3|TRBJ2-7|once
CASSPADSYEQYF
TGTGCCAGCAGCCCGGCGGATTCCTACGAGCAGTACTTC
>.|TRBV7-7|TRBJ2-5|once
CATQRGGMSQETQYF
TGTGCTACCCAGAGGGGCGGGATGTCCCAAGAGACCCAGTACTTC